This T cell receptor beta chain was obtained from a study of beta chain features in type 1 diabetes. Points from the study as a whole: Cells carrying high TCR expression could end up over-represented when cDNA is sequenced. Type 1 diabetes patients had VDJ junctions that carried fewer insertions and more deletions.

Expressed TCRB transcripts got sequenced, as all isolated RNA was reverse transcribed. Repertoires were generated with immunoSEQ multiplex PCR, while TCRdb's copy carries only in-frame clones and drops some. The table shows 900,000 or so clones, with 15% to 20% occurring only once. The CDR3 covers 16 residues. V was pared by 7 bases and J by 1 base, with 14 bases between. CDR1 and CDR2 from the germline V gene are SGHTA and FQGNSA. A note on this clone: Its cognate antigen is unknown.

Central memory, naive, regulatory and stem cell-like memory CD4+ cells were sorted by CD45RO/CCR7/CD25/CD127/CD95/CD27. Source material: naive CD4+ T cells from blood. V usage is TRBV7-2 and J usage is TRBJ2-6; a weak D match, TRBD1 (6 bases). This TCR derives from a woman in her late teens or twenties in good health. The CDR3 sequence is CASNKDRKSGANVLTF. The CDR3 DNA is TGTGCCAGCAACAAGGACAGAAAATCTGGGGCCAACGTCCTGACTTTC.